This T cell receptor (beta chain) was sequenced in a study of Graves' ophthalmopathy and Graves' hyperthyroidism. At least ten counts were recorded for this clonotype. Its antigen is undetermined. Using RNA transcripts, the TCR beta CDR3 regions were amplified. The workflow started with a first-round RT-PCR run with HTBI primers and then moved on to a second-round multiplex PCR. Via MiXCR, TCRdb re-called the multiplex PCR reads, giving one row per CDR3 protein. The sample has 200,000 to 250,000 distinct CDR3 sequences, under 30% seen once; the top ten hold approximately 9%. Study-level points and caveats: Ophthalmopathy was separated from stable hyperthyroidism by a 13-signature model with approximately 91% sensitivity and 81.08% specificity. Blood shared most expanded thyroid clonotypes above 0.001 frequency.

CDR1 is MDHEN and CDR2 is SYDVKM in the germline V gene. The CDR3 totals 11 residues. Trimming stripped 2 bases from V and 10 bases from J, with 3 bases between. This receptor was identified in a man aged 45-65 years with Graves' ophthalmopathy. V is TRBV28 and J is TRBJ1-6, with D hard to call. The source material was peripheral blood. The CDR3 protein is CASSLGSPLHF. The CDR3 coding sequence is TGTGCCAGCAGTTTAGGGTCACCCCTCCACTTT.